What follows is one T cell receptor beta chain and its context. Libraries were prepared by immunoSEQ multiplex PCR; TCRdb keeps only in-frame clonotypes and omits some of them. The sample comprises nearly 50,000 clones, roughly 81% of which are singletons, and more than 5.5% rests with the top ten. This entry is derived from a study of OX40 agonist ivuxolimab in advanced cancers. Germline CDR1 SGHNT, CDR2 YYREEE (reference sequence). The CDR3 totals 13 residues. Deletions cut 1 base from V and 8 bases from J, with 10 bases between. This chain joins TRBV5-4 and TRBJ2-1; no clear D gene. The clonotype was recovered from an adult with an advanced solid tumor such as melanoma, head and neck, liver or kidney cancer. This specimen consisted of CD4+ or CD8+ T cells sorted from blood, obtained in a trial of the OX40 agonist ivuxolimab. CDR3 bases: TGTGCCAGCAGCTTGAATAAGTTCGATGAGCAGTTCTTC. Translation: CASSLNKFDEQFF.